What follows are 16 T cell receptor beta chains derived from one specimen sequenced in a study of blood T cell repertoires in COVID-19. Data came from immunoSEQ multiplex PCR; TCRdb stores just in-frame clones and leaves some out. The sample lists 300,000 to 450,000 clones, around 89% occurring once. Sequencing was done on a sample of PBMCs or T cells enriched from blood (not recorded which). The receptor set was obtained from a man between 18 and 29 years old who had recovered from COVID-19.

This clone was seen a single time. The rearrangement links TRBV7-3 to TRBJ1-2; unclear D gene. Trimming left V 1 base short and J 2 bases short, with 5 bases between. CDR1 is SGHTA and CDR2 is FQGTGA in the germline V gene. The CDR3 loop spans 13 amino acids. In DNA form, the CDR3 reads TGTGCCAGCAGCTTAATCCCGAACTATGGCTACACCTTC. It yields the protein CASSLIPNYGYTF.

This rearrangement joins TRBV3-1 (or the pseudogene TRBV3-2) to TRBJ2-1; no reliable D call. V shed 4 bases and J shed 0 bases, with 16 bases lying between them. Germline V CDR1 and CDR2: LGHDT, YNNKEL (reference sequence). The CDR3 sequence is 17 residues long. The CDR3 protein is CASSLTRMGPSYNEQFF. The DNA for the CDR3 is TGTGCCAGCAGCCTCACCAGGATGGGTCCCTCCTACAATGAGCAGTTCTTC.

This chain links TRBV2 with TRBJ2-1, with a weak D call TRBD1 (5 bases). The CDR3 length is 16 residues. V lost 7 bases and J 0 bases, leaving 16 bases between the germline ends. Germline CDR1 is SNHLY and CDR2 is FYNNEI. The chain's CDR3 is CASTQGIISSYNEQFF. CDR3 bases: TGTGCCAGCACCCAGGGTATAATTAGCTCCTACAATGAGCAGTTCTTC.

The J gene is TRBJ1-1, the V gene TRBV7-2, with D possibly TRBD1 on 6 matching bases. Looked up from germline, CDR1 is SGHTA and CDR2 is FQGNSA. Trimming stripped 5 bases from V and 1 base from J, with 8 bases between. This CDR3 comprises 13 residues. This CDR3 reads CASSVQGNTEAFF. In nucleotides, the CDR3 is TGTGCCAGCAGCGTACAGGGGAACACTGAAGCTTTCTTT.

Details on this clone: This sample includes further DNA sequences coding for the same CDR3. The chain carries TRBV5-6 and TRBJ2-7, with 10 bases aligning to TRBD1. The CDR3 is made up of 15 amino acids. CDR1 is SGHDT, CDR2 YYEEEE, per germline. V trimming: 4 bases; J trimming: 1 base; junction bases outside the gene matches: 5. In DNA form, the CDR3 reads TGTGCCAGCAGCCGACCGGGACAGGGGTCCTACGAGCAGTACTTC. This sequence encodes CASSRPGQGSYEQYF.

This clone occurred once. This chain joins TRBV28 and TRBJ1-2; 11 nucleotides match TRBD1. Germline CDR1 and CDR2: MDHEN and SYDVKM. The CDR3 loop spans 15 amino acids. Trimming took 5 bases from V and 8 from J; bases not matched to a gene: 10. This chain's CDR3 is CASSPAGQGAGGYTF. In nucleotides, the CDR3 is TGTGCCAGCAGTCCCGCCGGACAGGGGGCAGGAGGCTACACCTTC.

This chain uses TRBV7-3 with TRBJ2-2, with a possible D match to TRBD2 (6 bases). Germline V gene sequence: CDR1 SGHTA, CDR2 FQGTGA. CDR3 length: 14 amino acids. V lost 2 bases and J lost 7, with 11 bases in between. This CDR3 reads CASSLVGSVGELFF. The DNA for the CDR3 is TGTGCCAGCAGCTTAGTCGGGAGCGTCGGGGAGCTGTTTTTT. Supplemented by reference TRBV7-3 and TRBJ2-2, the full variable domain reads GAGVSQTPSNKVTEKGKYVELRCDPISGHTALYWYRQSLGQGPEFLIYFQGTGAADDSGLPNDRFFAVRPEGSVSTLKIQRTERGDSAVYLCASSLVGSVGELFFGEGSRLTVL.

J is TRBJ2-7 and V is TRBV6-5; TRBD2 matches 14 bases. V shed 6 bases, J shed 5 bases, and the junction held 6 bases outside the gene matches. The germline gives CDR1 MNHEY, CDR2 SVGAGI. The CDR3 runs to 15 residues. In nucleotides, the CDR3 is TGTGCCAGCAGCTCCGGGACTAGCGGGAGTAACGAGCAGTACTTC. It yields the protein CASSSGTSGSNEQYF.

V and J are TRBV4-3 and TRBJ1-3; TRBD1 matches at 8 bases. J was trimmed by 1 base and V by 2 bases; bases with no gene match: 1. Germline CDR1 reads LGHNA; CDR2 reads YSLEER. This CDR3 comprises 15 residues. The DNA of the CDR3 is TGCGCCAGCAGCCAAAACAGGGGGTCTGGAAACACCATATATTTT. This codes for CASSQNRGSGNTIYF.

This chain links TRBV19 with TRBJ1-5; D is unresolved. Germline CDR1 LNHDA, CDR2 SQIVND (reference sequence). V gave up 4 bases and J gave up 0 bases, with 7 bases separating them. This CDR3 is 14 amino acids long. For the CDR3, the DNA is TGTGCCAGTAGTACGCAGAATAGCAATCAGCCCCAGCATTTT. Translated, it gives CASSTQNSNQPQHF.

The chain carries TRBV10-3 and TRBJ2-3; D is undetermined. Germline V gene data show CDR1 as ENHRY and CDR2 as SYGVKD. Trimming pared 3 bases from V and 4 bases from J, leaving 8 bases between. The CDR3 loop spans 13 amino acids. CDR3 sequence (DNA): TGTGCCATCAGTGACAGCGTAGCAGATACGCAGTATTTT. Translated, it gives CAISDSVADTQYF.

The rearrangement links TRBV13 to TRBJ2-2, with TRBD2 matching 10 bases. V dropped 6 bases and J dropped 9; count of bases not matched to a gene: 13. The CDR3 runs 16 residues. From germline, CDR1 is PRHDT and CDR2 FYEKMQ (reference sequence). The CDR3 nucleotides read TGTGCCAGCAGTCCTAGCGGGAGTGGACGCACGCGGGAGCTGTTTTTT. Amino acids: CASSPSGSGRTRELFF.

Only one count was recorded for this clone. This sequence joins TRBV7-9 and TRBJ2-7; weak D call: TRBD1 (6 bases). This CDR3 is 18 amino acids long. Germline V lookup: CDR1 SEHNR, CDR2 FQNEAQ (reference sequence). Trimming took off 1 base at V and 2 bases at J, with 21 bases between the two ends. The CDR3: CASSLVWTEKSSPYEQYF. As DNA, the CDR3 is TGTGCCAGCAGCTTAGTATGGACAGAAAAATCCTCGCCCTACGAGCAGTACTTC.

This clone was counted once. The chain links TRBV7-9 to TRBJ2-3, with TRBD2 identical over 10 bases. Germline CDR1 is SEHNR and CDR2 is FQNEAQ (reference sequence). The length of the CDR3 is 18 residues. The junction had 7 bases not matched to a gene; V was cut back by 1 base and J by 0 bases. In nucleotides, the CDR3 is TGTGCCAGCAGCTTAGGGCTAGCGGGGGCCACTAGCACAGATACGCAGTATTTT. Amino acids: CASSLGLAGATSTDTQYF.

This chain joins TRBV7-9 and TRBJ2-6; the match to TRBD1 covers 9 bases. Germline CDR1 SEHNR, CDR2 FQNEAQ (reference sequence). The CDR3 is 18 amino acids. J lost 4 bases, V lost 3 bases, and 10 bases had no gene match. As DNA, the CDR3 is TGTGCCAGCAGCTTTATAAAGACAGGGGGTAACGGGGCCAACGTCCTGACTTTC. This codes for CASSFIKTGGNGANVLTF. Combining the CDR3 with reference TRBV7-9 and TRBJ2-6 gives the whole variable domain DTGVSQNPRHKITKRGQNVTFRCDPISEHNRLYWYRQTLGQGPEFLTYFQNEAQLEKSRLLSDRFSAERPKGSFSTLEIQRTEQGDSAMYLCASSFIKTGGNGANVLTFGAGSRLTVL.

A single count supports this clone. The chain carries TRBV7-9 and TRBJ1-1; possible D gene TRBD1, 6 bases. Trimming pared 2 bases from V and 7 bases from J, leaving 17 bases between. The CDR3 contains 15 residues. Germline V lookup: CDR1 SEHNR, CDR2 FQNEAQ (reference sequence). The CDR3 DNA is TGTGCCAGCAGCTTAATCAGGGACACTGACTTTGAAGCTTTCTTT. Protein product: CASSLIRDTDFEAFF.